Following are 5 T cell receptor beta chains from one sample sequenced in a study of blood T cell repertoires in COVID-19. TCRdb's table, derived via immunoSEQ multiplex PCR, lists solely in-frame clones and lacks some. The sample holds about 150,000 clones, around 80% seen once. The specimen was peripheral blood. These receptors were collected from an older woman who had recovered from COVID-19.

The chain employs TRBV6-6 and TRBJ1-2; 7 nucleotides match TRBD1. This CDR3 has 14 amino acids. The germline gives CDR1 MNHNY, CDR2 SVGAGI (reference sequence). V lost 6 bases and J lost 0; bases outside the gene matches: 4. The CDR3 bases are TGTGCCAGCAGACGGGACAGAGCTAACTATGGCTACACCTTC. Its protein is CASRRDRANYGYTF.

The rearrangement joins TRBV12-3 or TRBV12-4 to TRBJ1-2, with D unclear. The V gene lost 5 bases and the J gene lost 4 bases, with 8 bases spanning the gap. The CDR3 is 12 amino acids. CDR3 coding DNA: TGTGCCAGCAGTCCAAGCGGCTATGGCTACACCTTC. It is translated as CASSPSGYGYTF.

In nucleotides, the CDR3 is TGTGCCAGCAGTGAAAGGTGGGGGCTGACCTACGAGCAGTACTTC. It yields the protein CASSERWGLTYEQYF. The genes are TRBV2 and TRBJ2-7; TRBD1 is a possible D gene (6 bases). The V end was cut by 2 bases, the J end by 2 bases, with 13 bases between. CDR1 and CDR2 from the germline V gene are SNHLY and FYNNEI. The CDR3 length is 15 residues.

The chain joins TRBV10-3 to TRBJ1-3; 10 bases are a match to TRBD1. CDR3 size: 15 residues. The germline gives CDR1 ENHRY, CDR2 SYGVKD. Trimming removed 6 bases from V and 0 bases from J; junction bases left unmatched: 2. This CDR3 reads CAIRGQGLSGNTIYF. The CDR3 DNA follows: TGTGCCATCAGGGGACAGGGGCTCTCTGGAAACACCATATATTTT.

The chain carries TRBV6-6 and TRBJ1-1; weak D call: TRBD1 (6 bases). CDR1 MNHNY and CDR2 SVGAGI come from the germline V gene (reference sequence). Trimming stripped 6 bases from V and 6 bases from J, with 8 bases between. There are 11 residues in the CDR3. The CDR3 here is CASSGGPEAFF. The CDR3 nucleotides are TGTGCCAGCAGCGGGGGGCCTGAAGCTTTCTTT.